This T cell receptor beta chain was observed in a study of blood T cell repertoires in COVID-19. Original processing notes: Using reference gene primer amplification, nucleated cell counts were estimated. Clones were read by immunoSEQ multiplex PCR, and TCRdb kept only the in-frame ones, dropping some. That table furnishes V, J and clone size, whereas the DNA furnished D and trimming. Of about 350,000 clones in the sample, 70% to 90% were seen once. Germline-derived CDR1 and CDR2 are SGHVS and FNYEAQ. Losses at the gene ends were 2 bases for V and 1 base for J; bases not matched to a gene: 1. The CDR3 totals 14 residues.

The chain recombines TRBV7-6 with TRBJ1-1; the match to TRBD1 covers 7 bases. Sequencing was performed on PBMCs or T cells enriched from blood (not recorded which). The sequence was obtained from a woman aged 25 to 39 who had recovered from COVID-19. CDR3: CASSLQGGNTEAFF. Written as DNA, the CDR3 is TGTGCCAGCAGCTTACAGGGGGGGAACACTGAAGCTTTCTTT. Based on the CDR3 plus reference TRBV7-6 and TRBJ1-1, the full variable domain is GAGVSQSPRYKVTKRGQDVALRCDPISGHVSLYWYRQALGQGPEFLTYFNYEAQQDKSGLPNDRFSAERPEGSISTLTIQRTEQRDSAMYRCASSLQGGNTEAFFGQGTRLTVV.